This TCR beta chain is drawn from a study of blood T cell repertoires in COVID-19. Sequenced by immunoSEQ multiplex PCR; TCRdb stores in-frame clones only, minus some. The table lists approximately 360,000 clones, approximately 89% of them singletons. The CDR3 runs to 15 residues. V was trimmed by 2 bases and J by 3 bases, leaving 11 bases between them. Per germline, CDR1 SGHTA and CDR2 FQGNSA. The chain links TRBV7-2 to TRBJ2-1; the D is unclear. The origin of this receptor is a man aged 40-55 years in a cohort exposed to, infected with or recovered from COVID-19 (not recorded which). The sequenced material came from PBMCs or T cells enriched from blood (not recorded which). CDR3 bases: TGTGCCAGCAGCTTAAAAACGTCCTACTACAATGAGCAGTTCTTC. This codes for CASSLKTSYYNEQFF.